This TCR beta chain was found in a study of Ad26.COV2.S vaccination and SARS-CoV-2 variants (dated by TCRdb to the early 2020s). With regard to the full study: TCRbeta repertoire sequencing served as the tool for gauging how specific and how broad the SARS-CoV-2-reactive T cell receptors were following Ad26.COV2.S vaccination. The TCR-sequenced set comprised around 30 samples: 19 Ad26.COV2.S vaccine recipients, 5 placebo recipients and 8 SARS-CoV-2 convalescent individuals. The study at large found these results: Comparable non-spike TCR breadth was observed between vaccine and placebo recipients, consistent with only spike being contained in the vaccine. According to the authors, total T cell responses may have been underestimated by the TCR breadth and depth analyses. Compared with placebo recipients, Ad26.COV2.S recipients showed higher spike-specific TCR breadth (P = 0.0014). Substantial breadth of spike-specific CD8+ and CD4+ T cell responses was reported after vaccination.

Comment on this clone: Its antigen is not yet known. Base qualities are missing; no much larger clone stands one base away.

The immunoSEQ Assay was used to sequence TCRbeta CDR3 regions. After extraction, genomic DNA underwent amplification by bias-controlled multiplex PCR, followed by high-throughput sequencing. As for the original processing: Collapsing and filtering of sequences were performed to quantify the absolute abundance of each unique TCRbeta CDR3 region. T cell fraction was estimated by normalizing TCRbeta template counts to usable DNA, which was measured by amplifying reference genes present in all nucleated cells. Repertoire TCRs were annotated as SARS-CoV-2-specific by exact matching of V gene, CDR3 amino acid sequence and J gene to a known reactive TCR set. The reference SARS-CoV-2 TCR set was derived from MIRA and filtered for enrichment in COVID-19-positive ImmuneCODE repertoires, a step that removed public or cross-reactive TCRs. Using the MIRA antigens, annotated TCRs were further analysed by specific ORF or by position within an ORF. Breadth was defined as the number of annotated unique rearrangements divided by the total number of unique productive rearrangements, and depth was defined as the summed frequency of the annotated unique rearrangements. Group comparisons of TCR breadth used two-sided Wilcoxon rank-sum tests. The table comes from immuneACCESS by way of TCRdb, which keeps in-frame sequences with V and J called. Part of the clones is missing from these tables; in studies checked, under half for an unresolved V gene and the rest for unknown reasons. The V and J calls and clone size are taken from that table; D and trimming were inferred from the DNA. A total of roughly 100,000 clones appear in this sample, over 60% of them only once. Around a sixth of the sample goes to the ten largest clones.

The time point label of this sample denotes: individuals recovered from natural SARS-CoV-2 infection. CDR1 and CDR2 are read off the germline V gene (reference sequence) as GTSNPN and SVGIG. The CDR3 contains 14 residues, cysteine and phenylalanine counted. Here the CDR3 DNA is all that survives: 42 bases in frame from base 1. V is cut back by 1 base and J by 10 bases, with 9 bases in the junction unmatched. The sequence is built from TRBV30 and TRBJ2-1, with 8 bases aligning to TRBD2. This TCR was recovered from a human donor who had recovered from COVID-19. Sequences were derived from peripheral blood, sampled after recovery from COVID-19. The DNA sequence is TGTGCCTGGAGTGGTATGGGACTAGTACGGGAGCAGTTCTTC. It codes for CAWSGMGLVREQFF. The variable domain in full, with residues beyond the CDR3 obtained from the reference TRBV30 and TRBJ2-1 genes, is SQTIHQWPATLVQPVGSPLSLECTVEGTSNPNLYWYRQAAGRGLQLLFYSVGIGQISSEVPQNLSASRPQDRQFILSSKKLLLSDSGFYLCAWSGMGLVREQFFGPGTRLTVL.